The text below deals with one T cell receptor (beta chain). Its antigen remains unknown. Repertoires were generated with immunoSEQ multiplex PCR, while TCRdb's copy carries only in-frame clones and drops some. The sample yields 20,000 to 30,000 clones, roughly 85% seen once. As to time point: pre-treatment baseline. This sample is part of a study of blood T cell dynamics during melanoma immunotherapy. Study-level information: Metastatic melanoma patients received first-line pembrolizumab or nivolumab plus ipilimumab.

The CDR3 contains 14 residues. General study findings and limits: Disease-control patients' PBMC repertoires became either more clonal or more diverse at W3.

The source was blood, collected from a patient treated with checkpoint blockade. The rearrangement uses TRBV1 and TRBJ2-7. TRBV1 is recorded as a pseudogene. This TCR derives from a human donor with melanoma. The CDR3 bases are TGCACCAGCAGCCAAGATCAGAGCTCCTACGAGCAGTACTTC. This encodes CTSSQDQSSYEQYF.